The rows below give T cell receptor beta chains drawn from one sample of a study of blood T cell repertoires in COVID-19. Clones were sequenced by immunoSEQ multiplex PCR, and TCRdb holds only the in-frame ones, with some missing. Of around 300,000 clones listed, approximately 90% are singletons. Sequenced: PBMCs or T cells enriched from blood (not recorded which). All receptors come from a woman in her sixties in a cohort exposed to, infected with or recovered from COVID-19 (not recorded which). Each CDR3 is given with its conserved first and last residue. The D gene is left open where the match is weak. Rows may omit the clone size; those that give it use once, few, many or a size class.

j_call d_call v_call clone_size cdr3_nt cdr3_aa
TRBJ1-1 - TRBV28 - TGTGCCAGCAGGCCGACACCCAAGAACACTGAAGCTTTCTTT CASRPTPKNTEAFF
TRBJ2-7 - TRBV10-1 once TGCGCCAGCAGTAAGGGGTGGCTAGGCGAGCAGTACTTC CASSKGWLGEQYF
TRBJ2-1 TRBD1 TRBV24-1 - TGTGCCACCAGTGACCCCGGGACAGCCTACAATGAGCAGTTCTTC CATSDPGTAYNEQFF
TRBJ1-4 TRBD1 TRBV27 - TGTGCCAGCAGGGATGGACGGGACAGGAATGAAAAACTGTTTTTT CASRDGRDRNEKLFF
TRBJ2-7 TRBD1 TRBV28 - TGTGCCAGCAGTTCGACAGGGAGCGAGCAGTACTTC CASSSTGSEQYF
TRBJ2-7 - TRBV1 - TGCACCAGCAGCCAAGGGGGACAGGCAGTTTACGAGCAGTACTTC CTSSQGGQAVYEQYF
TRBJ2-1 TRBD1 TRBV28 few TGTGCCAGCAGCCACTCCGGGACAGGCTACAATGAGCAGTTCTTC CASSHSGTGYNEQFF
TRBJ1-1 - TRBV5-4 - TGTGCCAGCAGCTTGGTCAGGAACACTGAAGCTTTCTTT CASSLVRNTEAFF
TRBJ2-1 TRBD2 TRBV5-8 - TGTGCCAGCAGCTTTTCCTCCCGGCTAGCGGGATACAATGAGCAGTTCTTC CASSFSSRLAGYNEQFF
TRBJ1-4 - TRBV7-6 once TGTGCCAGCAGCTTAGTGTTGCGGGGGTCTAATGAAAAACTGTTTTTT CASSLVLRGSNEKLFF
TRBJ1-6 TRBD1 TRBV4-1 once TGCGCCAGCAGCCCGGGACAGGGGAATTCACCCCTCCACTTT CASSPGQGNSPLHF
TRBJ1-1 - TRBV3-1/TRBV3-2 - TGTGCCAGCAGCCAAGATCAGGGTTGGGGAACTGAAGCTTTCTTT CASSQDQGWGTEAFF
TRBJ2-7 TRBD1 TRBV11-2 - TGTGCCAGCAGCTCCCGGGACAGGAGCTCCTACGAGCAGTACTTC CASSSRDRSSYEQYF
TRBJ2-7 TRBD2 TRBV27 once TGTGCCAGCAGCGTTGGGACTAGCGGGAGGGACGAGCAGTACTTC CASSVGTSGRDEQYF
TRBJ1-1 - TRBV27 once TGTGCCAGCAGTTTCCTGAAACAGGGAACCTTGAACACTGAAGCTTTCTTT CASSFLKQGTLNTEAFF
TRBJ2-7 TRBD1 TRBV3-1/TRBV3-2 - TGTGCCAGCAGCCCCGGGACAGGTCCTTCCTACGAGCAGTACTTC CASSPGTGPSYEQYF
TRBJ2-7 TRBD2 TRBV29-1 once TGCAGCGTAGCGGGAGGACTTTCCTACGAGCAGTACTTC CSVAGGLSYEQYF
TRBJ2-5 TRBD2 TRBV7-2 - TGTGCCAGCAGCTTGGGGGGACTAGCGGGAGTTCGGGTAGAGACCCAGTACTTC CASSLGGLAGVRVETQYF
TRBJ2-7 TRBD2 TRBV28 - TGTGCCAGCAGCCGAACTAGCGTGAGGGAGCAGTACTTC CASSRTSVREQYF
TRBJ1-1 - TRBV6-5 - TGTGCCAGCAGTAGCACCCGTCGGAACACTGAAGCTTTCTTT CASSSTRRNTEAFF
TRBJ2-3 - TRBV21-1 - TGTGCCAGCAGCAAAGAGGCTAGCGGCACAGATACGCAGTATTTT CASSKEASGTDTQYF
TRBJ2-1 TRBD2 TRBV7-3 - TGTGCCAGCAGCCCCCAGGGACTAGCGGGCCCGTACAATGAGCAGTTCTTC CASSPQGLAGPYNEQFF
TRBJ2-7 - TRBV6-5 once TGTGCCAGTTCTTGGGTGGGGCCAACCTACGAGCAGTACTTC CASSWVGPTYEQYF
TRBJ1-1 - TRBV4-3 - TGCGCCAGCAGCCAAGATCGGGGGATCACCACTGAAGCTTTCTTT CASSQDRGITTEAFF
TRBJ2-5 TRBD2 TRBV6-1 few TGTGCCAGCAGTGAAGATAGCGGGAGTGGGCAAGAGACCCAGTACTTC CASSEDSGSGQETQYF
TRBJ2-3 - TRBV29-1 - TGCAGCGTTGGGCTAGGTTCCCGCACAGATACGCAGTATTTT CSVGLGSRTDTQYF
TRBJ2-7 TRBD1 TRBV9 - TGTGCCAGCAGCGTAGTAGGGGGCAGGATGCAGTACTTC CASSVVGGRMQYF
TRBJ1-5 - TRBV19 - TGTGCCAGTAGTATTGGGCCGGCTCAGGGACAGCCCCAGCATTTT CASSIGPAQGQPQHF
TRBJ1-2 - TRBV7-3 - TGTGCCAGCAGCTTCTCCAGGGGTTATGGCTACACCTTC CASSFSRGYGYTF
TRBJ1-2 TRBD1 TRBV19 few TGTGCCAGTAGTACCCCGGGACAGGACTATGGCTACACCTTC CASSTPGQDYGYTF
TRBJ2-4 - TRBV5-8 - TGTGGCGGCGCAGCCAAAAACATTCAGTACTTC CGGAAKNIQYF
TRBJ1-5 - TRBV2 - TGTGCCAGCAGTGAGGGGGCCCGTAATCAGCCCCAGCATTTT CASSEGARNQPQHF
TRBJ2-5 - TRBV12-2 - TGTGCAAGTCGCTCCGCGCCCTTCCTAGTGGGGCGTCAAGAGACCCAGTACTTC CASRSAPFLVGRQETQYF
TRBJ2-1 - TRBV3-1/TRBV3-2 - TGTGCCAGCAGCCCGCAGGTAGCGGCCTACAATGAGCAGTTCTTC CASSPQVAAYNEQFF
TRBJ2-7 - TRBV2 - TGTGCCAGCCCGTCAGGGATCCCCTACGAGCAGTACTTC CASPSGIPYEQYF
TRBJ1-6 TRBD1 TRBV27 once TGTGCCAGCAGTTTAAAGGGGACAGGGGGCCATTATAATTCACCCCTCCACTTT CASSLKGTGGHYNSPLHF
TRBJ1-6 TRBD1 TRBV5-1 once TGCGCCAGCAGATCGGGACAGGAGGTTTCACCCCTCCACTTT CASRSGQEVSPLHF
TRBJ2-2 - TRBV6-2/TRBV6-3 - TGTGCCAGCAGTTACTCTGTATTTGGGCGGGGAAACACCGGGGAGCTGTTTTTT CASSYSVFGRGNTGELFF
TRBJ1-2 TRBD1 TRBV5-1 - TGCGCCAGCAGCCCGAGACTACAGGGGAGTCATGGCTACACCTTC CASSPRLQGSHGYTF
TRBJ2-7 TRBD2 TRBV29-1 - TGCAGCGTTGAAGAGGGGACTAGCGGGGGACCCGAGCAGTACTTC CSVEEGTSGGPEQYF
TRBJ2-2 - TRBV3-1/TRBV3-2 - TGTGCCAGCAGCCACCGAGACACCGGGGAGCTGTTTTTT CASSHRDTGELFF
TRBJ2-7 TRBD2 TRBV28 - TGTGCCAGCACCTTCGGGGGGGGTTCATACGAGCAGTACTTC CASTFGGGSYEQYF
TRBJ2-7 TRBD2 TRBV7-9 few TGTGCCAGCACCCCACCCGAGGGACTAGCGGACTACGAGCAGTACTTC CASTPPEGLADYEQYF
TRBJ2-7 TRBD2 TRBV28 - TGTGCCAGCGCACTAGCGGCTCCCTACGAGCAGTACTTC CASALAAPYEQYF
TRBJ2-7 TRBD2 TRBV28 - TGTGCCAGCAGTTTACTCCCCGGACTAGCGGGTACCTACGAGCAGTACTTC CASSLLPGLAGTYEQYF
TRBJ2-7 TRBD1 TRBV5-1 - TGCGCCAGCAGCTTGGCAGCCGGGACAGGGACCTACGAGCAGTACTTC CASSLAAGTGTYEQYF
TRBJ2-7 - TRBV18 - TGTGCCAGCTCACCTTCCGGGGGTTCCTACGAGCAGTACTTC CASSPSGGSYEQYF
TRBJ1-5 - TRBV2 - TGTGCCAGCAGGGGCAGGGGAAGGCCGAATCAGCCCCAGCATTTT CASRGRGRPNQPQHF
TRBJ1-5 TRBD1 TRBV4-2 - TGTGCCAGCAGCCAGGAGGGGGCAAGCAATCAGCCCCAGCATTTT CASSQEGASNQPQHF
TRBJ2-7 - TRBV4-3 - TGCGCCAGCAGCCAAGAATTTGGCGGTAGCTCCTACGAGCAGTACTTC CASSQEFGGSSYEQYF
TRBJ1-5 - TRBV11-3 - TGTGCCAGCAGCTTAGATAACGGGGGATGCCAGCCCCAGCATTTT CASSLDNGGCQPQHF
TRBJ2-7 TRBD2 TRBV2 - TGTGCCAGCAGTGAGTGGCTAGCGGGAGGGCCGTGGGGGTATGGATCCTACGAGCAGTACTTC CASSEWLAGGPWGYGSYEQYF
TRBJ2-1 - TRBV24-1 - TGTGCCACCAGTGATGCCCGGGGTAGTGGGAATGAGCAGTTCTTC CATSDARGSGNEQFF